This TCR beta chain came from a study of blood T cells in healthy people across ages. A J-beta primer mix and a sample-barcoded 5' primer were used in a second PCR of about 7 to 12 cycles. TCRdb processed the 5' RACE reads anew with MiXCR; each CDR3 protein has one entry. The profile shows about 2 million distinct CDR3 sequences, just under 50% of them singletons. As to this clonotype: Its antigen is not known.

V was cut by 0 bases and J by 3 bases, with 14 bases left in between. Per the germline V gene, CDR1 is LGHNA and CDR2 is YSLEER. The CDR3 is 16 amino acids. Regarding the study as a whole: Strongly correlated with naive T cell percentage was TCR beta diversity. Calculation of diversity from one million T cells yielded estimates considered to be underestimates.

PBMCs numbering at least 7 million were isolated per sample. Sequencing was done on a sample of blood. This rearrangement joins TRBV4-3 to TRBJ1-1; D might be TRBD1 (6 bases). This receptor was identified in a woman aged 40-49 years in good health. CDR3 protein: CASSQDNTRGHTEAFF. CDR3 coding DNA: TGCGCCAGCAGCCAAGATAATACCAGGGGCCACACTGAAGCTTTCTTT.